This T cell receptor (beta chain) was sequenced in a study of blood T cell repertoires in COVID-19. In the study overall: Samples representing acute and convalescent COVID-19 were sourced from the United States, Italy and Spain. The analysed material was cDNA or gDNA that came from T cells, B-cell-depleted T cells, or PBMCs.

Germline CDR1 is LGHDT and CDR2 is YNNKEL (reference sequence). The CDR3 has 14 amino acids. The V gene lost 1 base and the J gene lost 9 bases, with 14 bases spanning the gap. Per the original methods: Amplifying reference gene primers gave estimates of nucleated cell counts. Profiled with immunoSEQ multiplex PCR; TCRdb holds only in-frame clones, not every one. V, J and clone size were drawn from that table, and D and trimming were deduced from the DNA. The table lists a few hundred thousand clones, approximately 87% of them singletons. This clone was seen just once. This rearrangement joins TRBV3-1 (or the pseudogene TRBV3-2) to TRBJ2-3, with D possibly being TRBD2 (6 bases). Sequencing was performed on peripheral blood. The sequence derives from a woman in her forties or fifties with acute or convalescent COVID-19. CDR3 sequence reads: CASSQVGASATQYF. The DNA for the CDR3 is TGTGCCAGCAGCCAAGTTGGGGCTAGCGCGACGCAGTATTTT.